This T cell receptor beta chain was sequenced for a study of blood T cell repertoires in COVID-19. At the level of the study: Specimens from acute and convalescent COVID-19 originated in the United States, Italy and Spain.

Authors' methods: It was from reference gene primer amplification that nucleated cell counts were estimated. Generated by immunoSEQ multiplex PCR, the TCRdb table keeps only in-frame clones and is missing some. That table gives V, J and clone size, and the DNA gave D and trimming. This table holds roughly 300,000 clones, roughly four fifths found once. This clone was detected only a few times. This CDR3 contains 14 residues. V was pared by 2 bases and J by 4 bases, with 9 bases between. CDR1 and CDR2 from the germline V gene are ENHRY and SYGVKD. The receptor comes from a woman in her fifties or sixties who had recovered from COVID-19. The sequenced sample consisted of peripheral blood. The chain is built from TRBV10-3 and TRBJ1-5, with D unresolved. The CDR3 nucleotides are TGTGCCATCAGTGAGGGACGGGAAAATCAGCCCCAGCATTTT. Translating it yields CAISEGRENQPQHF.